The clone carrying this T cell receptor (beta chain) came up a few times. Its antigen is unknown. Time point meaning: late sampling 161 to 241 days after vaccination in a few convalescent patients. As for treatment: roughly 11-day PBMC culture with coronavirus spike peptide pools or control peptides (ViraFEST assay). For ViraFEST, peptide pools expanded antigen-specific T cells, after which the TCRs were sequenced. Culture proceeded for approximately 11 days, and CD4+ T cells were then isolated by negative selection. CDR3 size: 12 residues. Trimming left V 0 bases short and J 9 bases short, with 9 bases between. Germline lookup yields CDR1 ENHRY and CDR2 SYGVKD. The record originates from a study of vaccination and CD4 T cells after COVID-19. Turning to the study itself: There were six male and four female convalescents, and two of them were Hispanic. Study-wide points: Convalescent patients showed a median about 90% of reactive clones that were seen only post-vaccination.

The Oncomine TCR Beta short-read assay was applied to DNA of cultured CD4+ T cells. A single record per CDR3 protein comes from TCRdb applying MiXCR to the PCR reads. The table shows tens of thousands of distinct CDR3 sequences, with 30% to 35% occurring only once. The gene calls are TRBV10-3 and TRBJ2-7, with D perhaps matching TRBD1 (5 bases). The source material was CD4+ T cells from blood, cultured in vitro, sampled about 7 months after SARS-CoV-2 vaccination. This receptor was identified in a human donor who had recovered from COVID-19. CDR3 region: CAISESRTRQYF. CDR3 DNA sequence: TGTGCCATCAGTGAGTCGAGGACAAGGCAGTACTTC.